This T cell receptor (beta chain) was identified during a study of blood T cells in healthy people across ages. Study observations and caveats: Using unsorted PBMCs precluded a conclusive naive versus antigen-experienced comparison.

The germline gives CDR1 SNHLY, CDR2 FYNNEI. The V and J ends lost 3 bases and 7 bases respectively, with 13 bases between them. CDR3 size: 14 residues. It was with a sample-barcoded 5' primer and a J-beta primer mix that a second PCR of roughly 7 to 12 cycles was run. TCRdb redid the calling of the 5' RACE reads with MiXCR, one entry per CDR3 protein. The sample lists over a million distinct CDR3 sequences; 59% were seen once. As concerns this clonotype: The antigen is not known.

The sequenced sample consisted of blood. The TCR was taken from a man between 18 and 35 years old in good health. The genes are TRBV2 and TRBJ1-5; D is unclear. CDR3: CASSDKGSGQPQHF. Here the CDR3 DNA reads TGTGCCAGCAGTGATAAAGGGTCCGGGCAGCCCCAGCATTTT. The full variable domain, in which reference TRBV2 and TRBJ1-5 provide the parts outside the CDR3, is EPEVTQTPSHQVTQMGQEVILRCVPISNHLYFYWYRQILGQKVEFLVSFYNNEISEKSEIFDDQFSVERPDGSNFTLKIRSTKLEDSAMYFCASSDKGSGQPQHFGDGTRLSIL.